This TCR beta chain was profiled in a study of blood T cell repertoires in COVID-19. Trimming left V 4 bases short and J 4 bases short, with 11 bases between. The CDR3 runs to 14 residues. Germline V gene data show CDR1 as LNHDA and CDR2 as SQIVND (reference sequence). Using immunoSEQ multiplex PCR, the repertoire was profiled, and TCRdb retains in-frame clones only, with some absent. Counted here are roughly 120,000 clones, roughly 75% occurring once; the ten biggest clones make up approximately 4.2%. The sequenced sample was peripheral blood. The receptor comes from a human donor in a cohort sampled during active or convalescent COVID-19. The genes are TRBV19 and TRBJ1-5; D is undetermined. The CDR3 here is CASSSTGGNQPQHF. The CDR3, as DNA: TGTGCCAGTAGTAGCACGGGAGGGAATCAGCCCCAGCATTTT.